The T cell receptor beta chain under discussion was sequenced for a study of regulatory and conventional T cells in RAG deficiency. As to this clone: Its specificity is not known.

The assay was immunoSEQ multiplex PCR, and TCRdb's table has in-frame clones only and misses some. The profile shows over 45,000 clones, 80% to 90% of them singletons. Study-wide results and caveats: Other subsets showed approximately 10-fold reductions, but Treg unique TCR beta sequences fell roughly 100-fold in these patients. Shorter CDR3s in all patient subsets; >80% Treg-Tconv overlap in Omenn.

The sorted conventional CD4+ T cells were CD25-low and CD127-high, with genomic DNA sequenced. The germline V gene has CDR1 MRHNA and CDR2 SNTAGT. Trimming stripped 8 bases from V and 0 bases from J, with 17 bases between. The CDR3 length is 15 residues. The same sample was also used in a study of regulatory T cells. That investigation notes: Primers: 52 TRBV forward and 13 TRBJ reverse.

The sequence was collected from a human donor in good health. The gene calls are TRBV6-4 and TRBJ2-7; D might be TRBD1 (6 bases). The source material was CD4+ effector T cells sorted from blood. The CDR3 DNA is TGTGCCAGCGCCCCTCGCCAGGGACACTCCTACGAGCAGTACTTC. It encodes CASAPRQGHSYEQYF.